This is a list of T cell receptor beta chains from one sample in a study of response to subunit inactivated influenza vaccine. TCRdb re-derived calls from the RT-PCR reads in MiXCR, one entry per CDR3 protein. The table lists about 570,000 distinct CDR3 sequences, 11% of them singletons. These same data were also listed under a study on T cells expressing NK-cell markers.

The specimen was PBMCs from blood, collected on the day of vaccination. Source of these receptors: a man over 45 who received an inactivated influenza vaccine. The conserved cysteine and the conserved F or W are not part of the CDR3 here. Fields, in order: CDR3 length, J gene, clone size, D gene, V gene, CDR3 protein. A D gene is named only where the DNA matches it firmly. Only some rows state a clone size, as once, few, many or a class for expanded clones.

cdr3_length: 9; j_call: TRBJ2-5; clone_size: few; d_call: NA; v_call: TRBV29-1; cdr3_aa: SVLYRETQY
cdr3_length: 14; j_call: TRBJ2-5; clone_size: few; d_call: NA; v_call: TRBV6-5; cdr3_aa: ASSYAASGGKETQY
cdr3_length: 10; j_call: TRBJ2-7; clone_size: NA; d_call: NA; v_call: TRBV12-3/TRBV12-4; cdr3_aa: ASSQGLGEQY
cdr3_length: 11; j_call: TRBJ1-6; clone_size: many; d_call: NA; v_call: TRBV5-6; cdr3_aa: ASSLDYNSPLH
cdr3_length: 13; j_call: TRBJ1-1; clone_size: many; d_call: NA; v_call: TRBV7-2; cdr3_aa: ASSLTLVGNTEAF
cdr3_length: 14; j_call: TRBJ1-5; clone_size: NA; d_call: TRBD1; v_call: TRBV3-1; cdr3_aa: ASSQGVQGASQPQH
cdr3_length: 17; j_call: TRBJ2-1; clone_size: few; d_call: TRBD2; v_call: TRBV6-2/TRBV6-3; cdr3_aa: ASKGTGLAGRSSYNEQF
cdr3_length: 11; j_call: TRBJ1-2; clone_size: many; d_call: TRBD1; v_call: TRBV29-1; cdr3_aa: SVLTSGQGDYT
cdr3_length: 15; j_call: TRBJ2-1; clone_size: many; d_call: NA; v_call: TRBV7-9; cdr3_aa: ASSYLKTGTWVDEQF
cdr3_length: 17; j_call: TRBJ2-2; clone_size: many; d_call: TRBD2; v_call: TRBV11-2; cdr3_aa: ASLGREKLLTPNTGELF
cdr3_length: 12; j_call: TRBJ2-5; clone_size: many; d_call: TRBD1; v_call: TRBV7-2; cdr3_aa: ASSPGTGDRTQY
cdr3_length: 13; j_call: TRBJ2-5; clone_size: few; d_call: NA; v_call: TRBV4-3; cdr3_aa: ASSQDGGDQETQY
cdr3_length: 12; j_call: TRBJ2-3; clone_size: many; d_call: TRBD1; v_call: TRBV18; cdr3_aa: ASSPTGWTDTQY
cdr3_length: 13; j_call: TRBJ2-7; clone_size: few; d_call: NA; v_call: TRBV20-1; cdr3_aa: SARGSGGISYEQY
cdr3_length: 15; j_call: TRBJ2-2; clone_size: NA; d_call: TRBD1; v_call: TRBV3-1; cdr3_aa: ASSHYGGQGTTGELF
cdr3_length: 12; j_call: TRBJ2-1; clone_size: many; d_call: NA; v_call: TRBV12-3/TRBV12-4; cdr3_aa: ASSGDTSYNEQF
cdr3_length: 9; j_call: TRBJ2-1; clone_size: many; d_call: NA; v_call: TRBV20-1; cdr3_aa: SARLLREQF
cdr3_length: 14; j_call: TRBJ1-1; clone_size: few; d_call: TRBD1; v_call: TRBV10-2; cdr3_aa: ASSKRDRGRHTEAF
cdr3_length: 11; j_call: TRBJ2-7; clone_size: NA; d_call: NA; v_call: TRBV20-1; cdr3_aa: SARGGVRYEQY
cdr3_length: 12; j_call: TRBJ2-2; clone_size: few; d_call: NA; v_call: TRBV7-3; cdr3_aa: ASSFGTGTGELF
cdr3_length: 12; j_call: TRBJ2-3; clone_size: NA; d_call: NA; v_call: TRBV20-1; cdr3_aa: SATLRGSTDTQY